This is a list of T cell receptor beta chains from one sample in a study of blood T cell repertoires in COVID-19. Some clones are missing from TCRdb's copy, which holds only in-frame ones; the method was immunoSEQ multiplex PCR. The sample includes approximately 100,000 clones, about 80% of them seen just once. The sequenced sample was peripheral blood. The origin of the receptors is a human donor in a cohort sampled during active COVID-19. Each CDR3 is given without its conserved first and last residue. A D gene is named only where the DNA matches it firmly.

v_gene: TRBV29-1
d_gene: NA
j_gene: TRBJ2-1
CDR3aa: SVGRQSSYNEQF

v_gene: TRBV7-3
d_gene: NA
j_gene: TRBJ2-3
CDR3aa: ASSPTADTQY

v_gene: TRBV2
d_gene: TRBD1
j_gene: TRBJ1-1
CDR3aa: ASSSGGWTEAF

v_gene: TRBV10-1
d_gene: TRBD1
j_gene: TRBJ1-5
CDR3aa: ASGTGGGQPQH

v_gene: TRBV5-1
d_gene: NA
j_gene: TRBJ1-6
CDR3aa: ASSLAGQTRSPLH

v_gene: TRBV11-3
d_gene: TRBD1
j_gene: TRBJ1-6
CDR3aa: ASSLFGTGTPLPLH

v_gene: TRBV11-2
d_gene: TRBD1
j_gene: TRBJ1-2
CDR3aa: ASSLVSGQNFGYT

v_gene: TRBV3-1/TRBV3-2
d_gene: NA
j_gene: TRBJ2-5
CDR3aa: ASSPRGGYETQY

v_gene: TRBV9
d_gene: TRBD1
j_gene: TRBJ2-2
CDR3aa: ASSTRTGENTGELF

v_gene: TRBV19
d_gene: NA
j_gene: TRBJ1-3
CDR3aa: ASSVGGGADVSGNTIY

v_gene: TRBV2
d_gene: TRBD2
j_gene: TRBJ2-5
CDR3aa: ASKLTSGGSQETQY

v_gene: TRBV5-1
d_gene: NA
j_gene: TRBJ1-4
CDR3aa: ASSRGEGFNEKLF

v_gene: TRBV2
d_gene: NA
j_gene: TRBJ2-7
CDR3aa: ASSEFLVGYEQY

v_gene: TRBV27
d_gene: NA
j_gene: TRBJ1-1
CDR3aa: ASSFRGTEAF

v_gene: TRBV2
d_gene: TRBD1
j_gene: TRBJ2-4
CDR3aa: ASSQQGTKNIQY

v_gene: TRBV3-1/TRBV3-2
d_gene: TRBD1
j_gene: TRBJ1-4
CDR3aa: ASSQVGGNEKLF

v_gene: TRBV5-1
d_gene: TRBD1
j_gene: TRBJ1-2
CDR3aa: ASSQTGIGGYT

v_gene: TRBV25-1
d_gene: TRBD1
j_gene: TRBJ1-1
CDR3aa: ASSELRGHTEAF

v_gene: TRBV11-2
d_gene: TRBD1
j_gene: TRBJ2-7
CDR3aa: ASSLGTGEH

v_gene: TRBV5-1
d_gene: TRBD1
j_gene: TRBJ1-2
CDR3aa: ASSPTGGDGYT

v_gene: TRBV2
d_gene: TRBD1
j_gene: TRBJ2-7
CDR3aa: ASSVSQGAAYEQY

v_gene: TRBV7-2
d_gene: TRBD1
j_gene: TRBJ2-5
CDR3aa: ASSRDRGPWETQY

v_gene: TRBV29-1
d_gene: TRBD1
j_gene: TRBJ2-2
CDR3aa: SGRTGSTGELF

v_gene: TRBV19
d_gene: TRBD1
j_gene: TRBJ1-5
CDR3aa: ASRGTGNNQPQH

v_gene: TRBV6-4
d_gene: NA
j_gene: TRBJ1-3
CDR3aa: ASTITQGCGNTIY

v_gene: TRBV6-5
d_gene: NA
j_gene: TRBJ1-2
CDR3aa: ASSYSYGDYGYT

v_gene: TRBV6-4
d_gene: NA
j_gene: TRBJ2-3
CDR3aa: ASSVGQFSTDTQY

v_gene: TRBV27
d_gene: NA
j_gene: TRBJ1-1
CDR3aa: ASSRLTGMNTEAF

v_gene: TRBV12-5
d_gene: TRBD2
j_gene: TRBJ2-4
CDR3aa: ATSAGTSGGHGINIQY

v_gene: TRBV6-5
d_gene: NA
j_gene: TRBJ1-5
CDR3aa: ASSSIAAPVGPQH

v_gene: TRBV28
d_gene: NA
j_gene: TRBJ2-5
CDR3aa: ASGTGSPGQY

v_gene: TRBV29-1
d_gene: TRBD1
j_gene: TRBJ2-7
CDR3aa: SVSFSATGDDFRGQY

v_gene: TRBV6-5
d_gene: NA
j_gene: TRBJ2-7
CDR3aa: ASSSYRANEQY

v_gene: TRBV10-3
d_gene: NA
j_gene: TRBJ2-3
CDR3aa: AIKPHGGNPQAQY

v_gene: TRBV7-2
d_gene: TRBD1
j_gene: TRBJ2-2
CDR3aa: ASSFLGQHTGELF

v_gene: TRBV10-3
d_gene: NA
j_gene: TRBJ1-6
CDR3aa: AISESVLGADNSPLH

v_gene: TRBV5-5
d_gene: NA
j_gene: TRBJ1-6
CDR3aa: ASSLAVSGGSYNSPLH

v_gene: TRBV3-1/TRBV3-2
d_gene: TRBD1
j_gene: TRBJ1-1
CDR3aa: ASSQEQGAEAF

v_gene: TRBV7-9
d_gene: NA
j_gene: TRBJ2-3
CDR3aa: ASSFSRGALGTDTQY

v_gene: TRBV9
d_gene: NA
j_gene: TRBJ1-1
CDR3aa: ASSAGTPNTEAF

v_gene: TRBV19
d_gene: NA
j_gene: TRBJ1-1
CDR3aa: ASTLSKGWHTEAF

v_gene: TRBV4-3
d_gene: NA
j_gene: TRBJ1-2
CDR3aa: ASSQDYAREIYGYT

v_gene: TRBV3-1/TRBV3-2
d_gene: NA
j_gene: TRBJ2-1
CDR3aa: ASSNGYEQF

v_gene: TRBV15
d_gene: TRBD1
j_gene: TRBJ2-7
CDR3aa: ATRNDRGNYEQY

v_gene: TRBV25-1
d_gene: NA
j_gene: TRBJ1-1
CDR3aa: ASSEFDGSGNTEAF

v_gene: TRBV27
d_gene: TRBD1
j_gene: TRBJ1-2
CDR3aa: ASSPQTGGGLAGYT

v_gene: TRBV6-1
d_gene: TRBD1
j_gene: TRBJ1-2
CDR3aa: ASSGRDRSRGYGYT

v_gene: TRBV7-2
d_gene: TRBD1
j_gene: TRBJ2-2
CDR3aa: ASSTPTGTGRTGELF

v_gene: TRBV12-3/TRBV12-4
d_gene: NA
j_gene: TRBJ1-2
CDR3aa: ASSRGGLGYT

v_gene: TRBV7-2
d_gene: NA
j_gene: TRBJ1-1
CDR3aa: ASSTGGSKNTEAF

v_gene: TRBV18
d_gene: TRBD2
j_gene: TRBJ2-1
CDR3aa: ASSLGTSGGRYNEQF

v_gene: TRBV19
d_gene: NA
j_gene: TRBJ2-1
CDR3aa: ASSSGAVYNEQF

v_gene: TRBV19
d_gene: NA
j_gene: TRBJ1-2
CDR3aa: ASSITKGIYGYT

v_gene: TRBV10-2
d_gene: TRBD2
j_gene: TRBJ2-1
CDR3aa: ASRGLAGNNEQF

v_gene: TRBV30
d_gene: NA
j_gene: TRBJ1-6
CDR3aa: AWSNGQVNSPLH